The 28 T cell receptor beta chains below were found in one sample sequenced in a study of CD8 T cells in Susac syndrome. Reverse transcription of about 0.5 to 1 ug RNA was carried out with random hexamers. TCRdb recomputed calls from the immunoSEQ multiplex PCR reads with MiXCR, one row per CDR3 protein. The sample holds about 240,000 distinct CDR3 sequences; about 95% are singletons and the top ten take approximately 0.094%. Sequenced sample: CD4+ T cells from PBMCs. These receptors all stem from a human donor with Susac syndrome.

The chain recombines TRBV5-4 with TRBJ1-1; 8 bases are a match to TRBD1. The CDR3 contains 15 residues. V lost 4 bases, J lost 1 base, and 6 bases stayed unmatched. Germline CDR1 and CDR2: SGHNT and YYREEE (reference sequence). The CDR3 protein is CASSRVTGANTEAFF. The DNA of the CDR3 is TGTGCCAGCAGCCGAGTGACAGGGGCGAACACTGAAGCTTTCTTT.

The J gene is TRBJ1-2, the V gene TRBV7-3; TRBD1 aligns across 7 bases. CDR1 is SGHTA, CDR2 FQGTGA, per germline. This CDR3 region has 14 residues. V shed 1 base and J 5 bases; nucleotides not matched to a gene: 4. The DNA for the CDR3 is TGTGCCAGCAGCTTAAAGGGGGCGAAGTATGGCTACACCTTC. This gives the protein CASSLKGAKYGYTF.

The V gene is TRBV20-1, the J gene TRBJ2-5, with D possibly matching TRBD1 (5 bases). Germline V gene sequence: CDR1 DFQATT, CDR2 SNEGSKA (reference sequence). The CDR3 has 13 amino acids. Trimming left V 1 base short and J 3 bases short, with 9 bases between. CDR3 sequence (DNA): TGCAGTGCTAGAGTCAGGGCTAAAGAGACCCAGTACTTC. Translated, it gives CSARVRAKETQYF.

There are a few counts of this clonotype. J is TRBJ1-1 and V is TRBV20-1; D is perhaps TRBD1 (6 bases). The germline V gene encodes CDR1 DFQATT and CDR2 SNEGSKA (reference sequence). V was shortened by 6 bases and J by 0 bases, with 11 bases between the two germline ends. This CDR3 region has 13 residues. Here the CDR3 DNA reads TGCAGTGCCCCCGGGACACTGAACACTGAAGCTTTCTTT. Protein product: CSAPGTLNTEAFF.

CDR3 protein: CASSLRRRVLNNTGELFF. The CDR3 region has the DNA TGTGCCAGCAGTTTGCGACGTCGGGTGCTGAACAACACCGGGGAGCTGTTTTTT. V gene TRBV27 combines with J gene TRBJ2-2, with D uncertain. CDR1 and CDR2 (germline): MNHEY, SMNVEV (reference sequence). V gave up 3 bases and J gave up 2 bases, with 19 bases separating them. This CDR3 comprises 18 residues.

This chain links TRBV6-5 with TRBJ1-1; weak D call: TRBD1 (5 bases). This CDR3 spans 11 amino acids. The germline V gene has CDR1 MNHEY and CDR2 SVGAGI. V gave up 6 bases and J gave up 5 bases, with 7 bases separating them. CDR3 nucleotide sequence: TGTGCCAGCAGACAGGCAACTGAAGCTTTCTTT. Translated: CASRQATEAFF.

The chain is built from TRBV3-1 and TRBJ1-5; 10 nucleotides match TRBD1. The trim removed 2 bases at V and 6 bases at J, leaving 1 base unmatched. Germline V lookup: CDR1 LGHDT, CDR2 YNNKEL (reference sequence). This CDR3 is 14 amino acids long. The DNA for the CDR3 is TGTGCCAGCAGCCAACGGGACAGGGGTCAGCCCCAGCATTTT. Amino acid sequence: CASSQRDRGQPQHF.

DNA of the CDR3: TGCAGTGCTAGCCTACCCGGGACTAGCGGCACAGATACGCAGTATTTT. Translated, it gives CSASLPGTSGTDTQYF. The gene calls are TRBV20-1 and TRBJ2-3; TRBD2 agrees at 10 bases. The V segment lost 3 bases and the J segment 1 base; nucleotides outside the gene matches: 7. Germline V lookup: CDR1 DFQATT, CDR2 SNEGSKA (reference sequence). CDR3 length: 16 amino acids.

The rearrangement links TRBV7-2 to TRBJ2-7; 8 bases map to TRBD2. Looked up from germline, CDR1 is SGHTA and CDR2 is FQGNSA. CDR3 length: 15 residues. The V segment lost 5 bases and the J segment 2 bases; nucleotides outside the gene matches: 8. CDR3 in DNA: TGTGCCAGCAGCCTTGTAGCGGGATCAGCCTACGAGCAGTACTTC. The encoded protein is CASSLVAGSAYEQYF.

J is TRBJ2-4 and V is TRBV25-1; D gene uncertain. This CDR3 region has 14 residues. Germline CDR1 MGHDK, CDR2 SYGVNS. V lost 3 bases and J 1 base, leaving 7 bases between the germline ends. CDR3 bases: TGTGCCAGCAGTGACTCTGGGGCCAAAAACATTCAGTACTTC. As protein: CASSDSGAKNIQYF.

The CDR3 spells CAWSGGTPLEQYF. The CDR3 DNA sequence: TGTGCCTGGAGTGGGGGGACACCCTTGGAGCAGTACTTC. This chain uses TRBV30 with TRBJ2-7, with D tentatively TRBD1 (6 bases). Germline CDR1 GTSNPN, CDR2 SVGIG (reference sequence). The length of the CDR3 is 13 residues. V shed 1 base and J shed 7 bases, with 14 bases lying between them.

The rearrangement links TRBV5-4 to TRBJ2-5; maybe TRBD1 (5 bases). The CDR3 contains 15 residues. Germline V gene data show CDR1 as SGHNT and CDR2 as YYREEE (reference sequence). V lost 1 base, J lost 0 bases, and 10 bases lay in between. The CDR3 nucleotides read TGTGCCAGCAGCTTGACAGGAAGTGACCAAGAGACCCAGTACTTC. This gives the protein CASSLTGSDQETQYF.

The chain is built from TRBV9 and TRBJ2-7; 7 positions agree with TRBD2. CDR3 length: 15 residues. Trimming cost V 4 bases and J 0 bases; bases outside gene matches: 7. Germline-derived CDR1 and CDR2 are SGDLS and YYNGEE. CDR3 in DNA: TGTGCCAGCAGCTCTGGACTAGGACCCTCCTACGAGCAGTACTTC. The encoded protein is CASSSGLGPSYEQYF.

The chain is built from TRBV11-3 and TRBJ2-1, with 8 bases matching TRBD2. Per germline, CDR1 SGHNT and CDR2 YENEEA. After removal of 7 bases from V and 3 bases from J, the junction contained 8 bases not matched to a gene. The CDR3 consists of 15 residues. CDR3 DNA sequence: TGTGCCAGCACCCCAAGGACTAGCCACTACAATGAGCAGTTCTTC. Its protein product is CASTPRTSHYNEQFF.

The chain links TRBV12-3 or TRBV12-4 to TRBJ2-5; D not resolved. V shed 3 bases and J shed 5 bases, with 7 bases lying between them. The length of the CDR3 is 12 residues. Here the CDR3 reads CASSFFGETQYF. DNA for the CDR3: TGTGCCAGCAGTTTTTTCGGGGAGACCCAGTACTTC.

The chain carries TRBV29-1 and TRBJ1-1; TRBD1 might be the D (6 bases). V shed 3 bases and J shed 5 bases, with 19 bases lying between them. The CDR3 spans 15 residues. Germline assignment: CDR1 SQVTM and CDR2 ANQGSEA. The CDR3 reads CSVEGGQPGLTEAFF. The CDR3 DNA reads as TGCAGCGTTGAGGGAGGACAGCCAGGCCTAACTGAAGCTTTCTTT.

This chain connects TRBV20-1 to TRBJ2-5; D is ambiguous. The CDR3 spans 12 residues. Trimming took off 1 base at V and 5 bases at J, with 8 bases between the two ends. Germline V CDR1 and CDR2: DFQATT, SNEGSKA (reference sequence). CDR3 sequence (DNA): TGCAGTGCTAGAGGGGGATTCGAGACCCAGTACTTC. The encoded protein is CSARGGFETQYF.

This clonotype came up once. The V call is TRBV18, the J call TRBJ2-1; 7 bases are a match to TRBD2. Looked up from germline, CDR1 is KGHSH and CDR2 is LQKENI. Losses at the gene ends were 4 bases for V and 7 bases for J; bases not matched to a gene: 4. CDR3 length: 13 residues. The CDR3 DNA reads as TGTGCCAGCTCACGAGGGAGGGAGAATGAGCAGTTCTTC. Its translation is CASSRGRENEQFF.

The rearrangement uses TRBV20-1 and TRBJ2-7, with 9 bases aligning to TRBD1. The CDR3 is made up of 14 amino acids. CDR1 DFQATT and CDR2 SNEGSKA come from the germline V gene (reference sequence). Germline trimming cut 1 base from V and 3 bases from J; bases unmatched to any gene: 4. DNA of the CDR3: TGCAGTGCTAGAGGCGGACAGGGGCTCTACGAGCAGTACTTC. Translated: CSARGGQGLYEQYF.

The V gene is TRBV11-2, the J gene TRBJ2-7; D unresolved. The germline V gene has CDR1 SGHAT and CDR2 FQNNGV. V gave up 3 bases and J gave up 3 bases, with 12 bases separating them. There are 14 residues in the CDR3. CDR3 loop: CASSFEQFGYEQYF. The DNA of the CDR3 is TGTGCCAGCAGCTTTGAGCAGTTCGGCTACGAGCAGTACTTC. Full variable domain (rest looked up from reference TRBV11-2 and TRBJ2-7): EAGVAQSPRYKIIEKRQSVAFWCNPISGHATLYWYQQILGQGPKLLIQFQNNGVVDDSQLPKDRFSAERLKGVDSTLKIQPAKLEDSAVYLCASSFEQFGYEQYFGPGTRLTVT.

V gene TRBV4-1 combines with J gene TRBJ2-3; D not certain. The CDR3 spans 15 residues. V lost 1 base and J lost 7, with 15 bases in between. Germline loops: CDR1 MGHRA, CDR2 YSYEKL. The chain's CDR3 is CASSQVGMKGNTQYF. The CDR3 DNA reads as TGCGCCAGCAGCCAAGTGGGGATGAAGGGAAATACGCAGTATTTT.

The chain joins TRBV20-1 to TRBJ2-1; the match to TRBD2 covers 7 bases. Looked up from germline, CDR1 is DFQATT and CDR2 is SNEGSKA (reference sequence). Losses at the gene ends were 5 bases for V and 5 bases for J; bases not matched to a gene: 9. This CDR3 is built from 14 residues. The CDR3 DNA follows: TGCAGTGCTCCCCCCGGGACTAAGAACAATGAGCAGTTCTTC. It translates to CSAPPGTKNNEQFF.

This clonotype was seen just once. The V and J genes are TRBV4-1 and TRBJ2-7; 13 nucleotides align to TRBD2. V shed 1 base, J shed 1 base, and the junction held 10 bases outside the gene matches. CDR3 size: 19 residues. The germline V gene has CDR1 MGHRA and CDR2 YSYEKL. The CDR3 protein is CASSQVAGLAGITSYEQYF. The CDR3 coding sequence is TGCGCCAGCAGCCAAGTAGCGGGACTAGCGGGAATTACATCCTACGAGCAGTACTTC.

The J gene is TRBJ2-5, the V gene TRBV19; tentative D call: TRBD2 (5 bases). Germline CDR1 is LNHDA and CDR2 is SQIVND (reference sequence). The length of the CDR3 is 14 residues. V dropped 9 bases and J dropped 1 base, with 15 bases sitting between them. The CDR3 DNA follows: TGTGCCAGCGGGCCCGGAGGAAGCCAAGAGACCCAGTACTTC. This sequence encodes CASGPGGSQETQYF.

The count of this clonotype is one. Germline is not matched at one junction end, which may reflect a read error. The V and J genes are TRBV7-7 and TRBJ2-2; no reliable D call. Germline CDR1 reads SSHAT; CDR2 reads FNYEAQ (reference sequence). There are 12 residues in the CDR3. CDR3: CASSLMSGELFF. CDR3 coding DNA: TGTGCTAGCAGCTTGATGAGCGGGGAGCTGTTTTTT.

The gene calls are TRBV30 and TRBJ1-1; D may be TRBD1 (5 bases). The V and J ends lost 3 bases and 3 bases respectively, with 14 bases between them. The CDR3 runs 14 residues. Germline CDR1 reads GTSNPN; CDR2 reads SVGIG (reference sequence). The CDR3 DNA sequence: TGTGCCTGGAGCCCGCAGGGTGGGGACACTGAAGCTTTCTTT. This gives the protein CAWSPQGGDTEAFF.

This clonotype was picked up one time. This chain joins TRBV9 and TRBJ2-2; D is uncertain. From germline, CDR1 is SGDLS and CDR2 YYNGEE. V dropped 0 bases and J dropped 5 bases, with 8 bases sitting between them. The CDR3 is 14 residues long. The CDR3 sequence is CASSVAQQTGELFF. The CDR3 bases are TGTGCCAGCAGCGTAGCGCAACAAACCGGGGAGCTGTTTTTT.

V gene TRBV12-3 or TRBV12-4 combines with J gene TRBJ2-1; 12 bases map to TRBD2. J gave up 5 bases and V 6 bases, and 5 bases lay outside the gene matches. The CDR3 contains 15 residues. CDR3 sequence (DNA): TGTGCCAGCAGCCGACTAGCGGGGGTTCACAATGAGCAGTTCTTC. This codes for CASSRLAGVHNEQFF.